This TCR beta chain was captured by sequencing in a study of CD4 T cells in relation to SARS-CoV-2 and coronaviruses. Study summary: ViraFEST: roughly 10-day antigen culture of PBMCs, then TCR beta CDR3 sequencing.

Germline V gene sequence: CDR1 SGHRS, CDR2 YFSETQ. V trimming: 5 bases; J trimming: 0 bases; junction bases outside the gene matches: 8. The CDR3 length is 16 residues. Here immunoSEQ multiplex PCR was the method, and the copy in TCRdb shows in-frame clones only, minus some. The table records about 22,000 clones, around four fifths of them present only once. This clone was counted only a few times. What it binds is not known. CD4+ T cells from unexposed donors were obtained before the COVID-19 pandemic (2011-2018). Isolation of CD4+ T cells took place after around 11 days in culture. The chain employs TRBV5-1 and TRBJ2-1; TRBD1 matches at 7 bases. This sequence was found in a human donor in good health. Sequencing was carried out using CD4+ T cells from PBMCs, cultured in vitro. The chain's CDR3 is CASSIPRDSSYNEQFF. In DNA form, the CDR3 reads TGCGCCAGCAGTATCCCCAGGGACAGCTCCTACAATGAGCAGTTCTTC.